This TCR beta chain was sequenced during a study of shared clonotypes between healthy human individuals. The repertoire was sequenced with immunoSEQ multiplex PCR; TCRdb's copy has only in-frame clones and lacks some. This sample yields 1.5 million to 2.5 million clones, of which roughly 95% are seen a single time; around 1% belongs to the top ten. Naive CD8 cells comprised CD45RO-negative, CCR7-positively selected cells, excluding terminally differentiated effector memory CD45RA+ cells. Trimming removed 5 bases at V and 3 bases at J, with 10 bases between. Looked up from germline, CDR1 is SGHVS and CDR2 is FQNEAQ. The CDR3 is 13 residues long.

The clonotype was recovered from a man younger than 35 in good health. The sequenced sample was naive CD8+ T cells sorted from blood. This chain uses TRBV7-8 with TRBJ2-5; D not resolved. CDR3 sequence (DNA): TGTGCCAGCAGCCCAGGACCTAAAGAGACCCAGTACTTC. Residues: CASSPGPKETQYF.